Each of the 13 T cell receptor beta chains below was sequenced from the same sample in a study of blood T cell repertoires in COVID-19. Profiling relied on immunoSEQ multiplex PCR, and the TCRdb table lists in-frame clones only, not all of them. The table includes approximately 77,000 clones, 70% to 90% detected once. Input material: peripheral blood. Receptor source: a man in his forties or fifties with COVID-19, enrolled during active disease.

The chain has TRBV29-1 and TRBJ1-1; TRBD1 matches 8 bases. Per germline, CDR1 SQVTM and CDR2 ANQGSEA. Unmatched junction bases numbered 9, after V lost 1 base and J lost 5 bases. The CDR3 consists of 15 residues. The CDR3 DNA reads TGCAGCGTTGAAGGAACGAACAGGGGGGTAACTGAAGCTTTCTTT. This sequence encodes CSVEGTNRGVTEAFF.

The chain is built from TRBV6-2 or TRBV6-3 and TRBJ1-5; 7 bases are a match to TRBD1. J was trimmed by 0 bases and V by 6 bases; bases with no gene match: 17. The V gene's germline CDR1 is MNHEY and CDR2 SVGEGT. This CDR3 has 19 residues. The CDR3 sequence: CASSPSHRDSGYSNQPQHF. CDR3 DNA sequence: TGTGCCAGCAGCCCTTCCCACCGGGACAGTGGTTATAGCAATCAGCCCCAGCATTTT.

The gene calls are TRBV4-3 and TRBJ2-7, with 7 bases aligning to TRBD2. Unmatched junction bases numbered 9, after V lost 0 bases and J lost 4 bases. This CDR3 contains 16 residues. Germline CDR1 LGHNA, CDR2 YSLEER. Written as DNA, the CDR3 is TGCGCCAGCAGCCAAGATTGGAGCGGGGACCCTTACGAGCAGTACTTC. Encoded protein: CASSQDWSGDPYEQYF.

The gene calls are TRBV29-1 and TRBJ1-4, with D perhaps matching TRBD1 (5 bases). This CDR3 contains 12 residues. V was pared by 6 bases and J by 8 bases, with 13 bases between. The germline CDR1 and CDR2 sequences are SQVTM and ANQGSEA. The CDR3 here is CSVRTGHEKLFF. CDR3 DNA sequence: TGCAGCGTCCGAACAGGACACGAAAAACTGTTTTTT.

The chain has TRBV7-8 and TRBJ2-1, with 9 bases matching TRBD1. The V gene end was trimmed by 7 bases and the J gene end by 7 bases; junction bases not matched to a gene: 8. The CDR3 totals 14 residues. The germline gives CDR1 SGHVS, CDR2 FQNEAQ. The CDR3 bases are TGTGCCAGCAACCGTAGGGACAGGGCTAATGAGCAGTTCTTC. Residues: CASNRRDRANEQFF.

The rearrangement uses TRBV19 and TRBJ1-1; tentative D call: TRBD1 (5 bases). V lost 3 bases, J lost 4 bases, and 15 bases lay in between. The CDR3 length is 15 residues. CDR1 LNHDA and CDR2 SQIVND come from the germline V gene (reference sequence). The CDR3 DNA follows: TGTGCCAGTAGTATGGGAGGACAAAAGGTCACTGAAGCTTTCTTT. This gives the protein CASSMGGQKVTEAFF. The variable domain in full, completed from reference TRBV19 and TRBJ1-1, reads DGGITQSPKYLFRKEGQNVTLSCEQNLNHDAMYWYRQDPGQGLRLIYYSQIVNDFQKGDIAEGYSVSREKKESFPLTVTSAQKNPTAFYLCASSMGGQKVTEAFFGQGTRLTVV.

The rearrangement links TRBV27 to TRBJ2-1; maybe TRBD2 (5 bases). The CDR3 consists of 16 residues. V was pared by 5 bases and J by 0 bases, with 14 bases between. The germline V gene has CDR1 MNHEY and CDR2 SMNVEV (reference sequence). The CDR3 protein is CASSPWTGSSYNEQFF. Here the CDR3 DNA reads TGTGCCAGCAGTCCCTGGACTGGAAGCTCCTACAATGAGCAGTTCTTC.

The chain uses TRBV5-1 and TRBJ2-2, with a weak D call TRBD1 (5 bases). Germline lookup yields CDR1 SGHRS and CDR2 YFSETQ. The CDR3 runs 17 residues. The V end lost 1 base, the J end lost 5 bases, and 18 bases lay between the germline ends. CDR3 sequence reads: CASSLLGDSVQTGELFF. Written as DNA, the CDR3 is TGCGCCAGCAGCTTGTTGGGTGACAGTGTTCAGACCGGGGAGCTGTTTTTT.

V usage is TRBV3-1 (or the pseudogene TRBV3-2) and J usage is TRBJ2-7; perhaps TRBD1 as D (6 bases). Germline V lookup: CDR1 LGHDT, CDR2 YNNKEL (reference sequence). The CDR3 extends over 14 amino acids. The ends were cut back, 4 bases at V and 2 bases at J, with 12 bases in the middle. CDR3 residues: CASSPSPGAYEQYF. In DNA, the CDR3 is TGTGCCAGCAGCCCCAGCCCAGGGGCCTACGAGCAGTACTTC.

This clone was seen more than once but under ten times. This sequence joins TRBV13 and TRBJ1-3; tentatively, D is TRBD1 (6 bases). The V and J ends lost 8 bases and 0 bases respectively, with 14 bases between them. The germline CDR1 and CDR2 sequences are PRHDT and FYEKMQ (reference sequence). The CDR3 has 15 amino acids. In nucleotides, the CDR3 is TGTGCCAGCCAACCTTCAGGGGTCTCTGGAAACACCATATATTTT. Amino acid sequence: CASQPSGVSGNTIYF. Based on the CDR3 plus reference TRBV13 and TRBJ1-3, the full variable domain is AAGVIQSPRHLIKEKRETATLKCYPIPRHDTVYWYQQGPGQDPQFLISFYEKMQSDKGSIPDRFSAQQFSDYHSELNMSSLELGDSALYFCASQPSGVSGNTIYFGEGSWLTVV.

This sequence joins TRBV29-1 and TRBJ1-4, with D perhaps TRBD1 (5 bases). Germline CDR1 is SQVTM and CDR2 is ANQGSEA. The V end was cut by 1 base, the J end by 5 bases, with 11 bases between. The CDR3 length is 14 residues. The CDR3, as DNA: TGCAGCGTTGAAGGGTCAGGGCGAAATGAAAAACTGTTTTTT. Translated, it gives CSVEGSGRNEKLFF. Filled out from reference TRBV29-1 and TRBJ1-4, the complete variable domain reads SAVISQKPSRDICQRGTSLTIQCQVDSQVTMMFWYRQQPGQSLTLIATANQGSEATYESGFVIDKFPISRPNLTFSTLTVSNMSPEDSSIYLCSVEGSGRNEKLFFGSGTQLSVL.

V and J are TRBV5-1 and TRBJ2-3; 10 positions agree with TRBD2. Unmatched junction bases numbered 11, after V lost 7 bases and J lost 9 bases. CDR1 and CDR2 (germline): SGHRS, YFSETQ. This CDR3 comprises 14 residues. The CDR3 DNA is TGCGCCAGCCTCGATATAGCGGGAGGCAGGACGCAGTATTTT. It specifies CASLDIAGGRTQYF.

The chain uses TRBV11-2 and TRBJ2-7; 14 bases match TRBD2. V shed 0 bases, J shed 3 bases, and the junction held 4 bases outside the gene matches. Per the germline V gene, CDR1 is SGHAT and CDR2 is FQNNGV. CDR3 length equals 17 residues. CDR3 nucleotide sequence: TGTGCCAGCAGCTTAGACCCGGGACTAGCGGGAGTCTACGAGCAGTACTTC. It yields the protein CASSLDPGLAGVYEQYF. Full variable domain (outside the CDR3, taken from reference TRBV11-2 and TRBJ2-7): EAGVAQSPRYKIIEKRQSVAFWCNPISGHATLYWYQQILGQGPKLLIQFQNNGVVDDSQLPKDRFSAERLKGVDSTLKIQPAKLEDSAVYLCASSLDPGLAGVYEQYFGPGTRLTVT.